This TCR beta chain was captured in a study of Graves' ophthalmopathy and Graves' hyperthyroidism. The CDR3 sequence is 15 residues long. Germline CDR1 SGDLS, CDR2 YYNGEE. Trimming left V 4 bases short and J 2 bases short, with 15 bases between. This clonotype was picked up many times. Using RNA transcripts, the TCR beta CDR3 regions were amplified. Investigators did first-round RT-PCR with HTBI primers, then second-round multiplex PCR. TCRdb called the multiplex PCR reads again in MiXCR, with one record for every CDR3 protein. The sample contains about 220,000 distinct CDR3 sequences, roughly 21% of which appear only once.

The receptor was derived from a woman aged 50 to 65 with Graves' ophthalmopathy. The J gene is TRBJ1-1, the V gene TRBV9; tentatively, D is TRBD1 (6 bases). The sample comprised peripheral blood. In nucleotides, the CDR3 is TGTGCCAGCAGCCCGGGAGGACAGTATAACACTGAAGCTTTCTTT. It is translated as CASSPGGQYNTEAFF.